These 24 T cell receptor beta chains were all obtained from the same sample, sequenced in a study of breast tumors, draining lymph nodes, adjacent tissues. Samples came from axillary lymph nodes draining the breast cancer. TCRdb reanalysed the multiplex PCR reads using MiXCR and keeps one entry per CDR3 protein. Of roughly 220,000 distinct CDR3 sequences listed, around 34% are singletons. The sample was axillary lymph node tissue. The receptors were gathered from a female donor with breast cancer. Some clones in this sample may be carry-over from other donors' samples.

This clonotype occurred many times. The rearrangement joins TRBV5-8 to TRBJ2-3; 12 nucleotides line up with TRBD2. The CDR3 spans 14 residues. Germline V gene lookup returns CDR1 SGHTS and CDR2 YDEGEE. V dropped 5 bases and J dropped 5; count of bases not matched to a gene: 3. The CDR3 reads CASRLTSGGDTQYF. The CDR3 nucleotides are TGTGCCAGCAGATTGACTAGCGGGGGAGATACGCAGTATTTT. The full variable domain, rest sourced from reference TRBV5-8 and TRBJ2-3, is EAGVTQSPTHLIKTRGQQATLRCSPISGHTSVYWYQQALGLGLQFLLWYDEGEERNRGNFPPRFSGRQFPNYSSELNVNALELEDSALYLCASRLTSGGDTQYFGPGTRLTVL.

Worth noting for this clonotype: A read error is possible here, since a much larger clone lies one base away. The chain joins TRBV19 to TRBJ1-5; tentative D call: TRBD1 (5 bases). Germline-derived CDR1 and CDR2 are LNHDA and SQIVND (reference sequence). Trimming took off 0 bases at V and 0 bases at J, with 12 bases between the two ends. CDR3 length: 17 amino acids. The CDR3 DNA follows: TGTGCCAGTAGTATAGATCAGGTGGGGGTTAGCAATCAGCCCCAGCATTTT. Its protein is CASSIDQVGVSNQPQHF.

The chain combines TRBV20-1 with TRBJ1-2; D uncertain. Germline assignment: CDR1 DFQATT and CDR2 SNEGSKA (reference sequence). V was shortened by 5 bases and J by 4 bases, with 11 bases between the two germline ends. The CDR3 has 12 amino acids. CDR3 protein: CSAEAGIYGYTF. The CDR3 nucleotides are TGCAGTGCTGAGGCCGGGATCTATGGCTACACCTTC.

This clonotype was picked up many times. This sequence joins TRBV11-3 and TRBJ2-3; unclear D gene. Between the trimmed V and J ends, which lost 5 bases and 2 bases, there was a span of 5 bases. Per germline, CDR1 SGHNT and CDR2 YENEEA. This CDR3 contains 12 residues. The CDR3 DNA reads as TGTGCCAGCAGCGGGCTCACAGATACGCAGTATTTT. Translation gives CASSGLTDTQYF.

This clonotype was detected ten times or more. This chain links TRBV7-3 with TRBJ2-2; D may correspond to TRBD1 or TRBD2 (5 bases each). Germline V CDR1 and CDR2: SGHTA, FQGTGA. V was shortened by 1 base and J by 6 bases, with 15 bases between the two germline ends. CDR3 size: 16 residues. The CDR3 DNA reads TGTGCCAGCAGCTTAATGGGGGATAGGGCCGCCGGGGAGCTGTTTTTT. Encoded protein: CASSLMGDRAAGELFF.

Comment on this clonotype: At one boundary the junction diverges from the germline segment, which might be a read error. CDR3 amino acids: CASARTDRDGGFF. DNA for the CDR3: TGTGCTAGTGCCCGGACGGACAGGGACGGCGGTTTCTTT. This rearrangement joins TRBV12-5 to TRBJ2-3; 8 bases are a match to TRBD1. The CDR3 is 13 amino acids. Germline V gene sequence: CDR1 LGHNT, CDR2 FRNRAP.

The sample holds one count of this clonotype. The chain combines TRBV11-2 with TRBJ2-5; 7 nucleotides align to TRBD1. With V trimmed by 5 bases and J by 5 bases, 11 bases remained unmatched. This CDR3 has 15 amino acids. Per germline, CDR1 SGHAT and CDR2 FQNNGV. DNA of the CDR3: TGTGCCAGCAGCCAAACCACAGGGGCTGGGGAGACCCAGTACTTC. The encoded protein is CASSQTTGAGETQYF.

The table lists this clonotype with many counts. The gene calls are TRBV30 and TRBJ2-1, with D possibly matching TRBD2 (5 bases). The germline V gene has CDR1 GTSNPN and CDR2 SVGIG (reference sequence). Trimming cost V 2 bases and J 7 bases, with 18 bases left between them. The CDR3 is made up of 15 amino acids. The CDR3 region is CAWSRSGYLRNEQFF. CDR3 nucleotides: TGTGCCTGGAGTCGAAGCGGCTACCTACGGAATGAGCAGTTCTTC.

In its sample, this clonotype was seen many times. The rearrangement uses TRBV19 and TRBJ1-6; D call uncertain. V lost 7 bases and J 4 bases, leaving 14 bases between the germline ends. Germline CDR1 reads LNHDA; CDR2 reads SQIVND (reference sequence). CDR3 length: 15 residues. The CDR3 DNA is TGTGCCAGTAAGGAGGGCAGTGAGTATAATTCACCCCTCCACTTT. Its protein product is CASKEGSEYNSPLHF.

This clonotype was seen at least ten times. The chain combines TRBV15 with TRBJ1-2, with a possible D match to TRBD1 (6 bases). Trimming left V 1 base short and J 4 bases short, with 10 bases between. Germline V lookup: CDR1 LNHNV, CDR2 YYDKDF (reference sequence). The CDR3 is 14 residues long. CDR3 region: CATSRGAGAYGYTF. The CDR3 DNA reads as TGTGCCACCAGCAGAGGAGCAGGGGCCTATGGCTACACCTTC.

In its sample, this clonotype was seen many times. The V gene is TRBV24-1, the J gene TRBJ2-2; D gene uncertain. The ends were cut back, 5 bases at V and 0 bases at J, with 9 bases in the middle. This CDR3 is 15 amino acids long. CDR1 is KGHDR, CDR2 SFDVKD, per germline. The CDR3 here is CATSARLANTGELFF. The CDR3 bases are TGTGCCACCAGTGCCAGACTCGCGAACACCGGGGAGCTGTTTTTT.

The chain carries TRBV7-9 and TRBJ1-6; 7 bases fit TRBD1. The CDR3 contains 17 residues. Germline lookup yields CDR1 SEHNR and CDR2 FQNEAQ (reference sequence). Trimming at V came to 3 bases and at J to 7 bases, leaving 12 bases not matched to a gene. CDR3 sequence reads: CASSFSSPGTDNSPLHF. CDR3 coding DNA: TGTGCCAGCAGCTTTTCTAGCCCGGGGACAGACAATTCACCCCTCCACTTT.

At least ten counts were recorded for this clonotype. One end of the junction varies from germline; a read error may be responsible. The chain carries TRBV10-1 and TRBJ2-5; possible D gene TRBD2, 5 bases. The CDR3 is 14 amino acids. Per germline, CDR1 WNHNN and CDR2 SYGVQD (reference sequence). The CDR3, as DNA: TGCGCCAGTAGTGAAGGAGGTCCCCCTAAGACCCAGTACTTC. Residues: CASSEGGPPKTQYF.

V and J are TRBV5-6 and TRBJ2-2, with 7 bases identical to TRBD1. The CDR3 loop spans 17 amino acids. J lost 0 bases, V lost 2 bases, and 7 bases had no gene match. Germline lookup yields CDR1 SGHDT and CDR2 YYEEEE. CDR3 protein: CASSFISGTANTGELFF. The CDR3 coding sequence is TGTGCCAGCAGCTTTATTTCGGGGACAGCGAACACCGGGGAGCTGTTTTTT.

To note about this clonotype: A much larger clone lies a single base off, so this may be a read error. This chain uses TRBV9 with TRBJ2-7; TRBD2 agrees at 7 bases. Looked up from germline, CDR1 is SGDLS and CDR2 is YYNGEE. The CDR3 contains 15 residues. Written as DNA, the CDR3 is TGTGCCAGCAGCGTAGCGGCTAGCGGTACCTACGAGCCGTACTTC. Residues: CASSVAASGTYEPYF.

This chain's CDR3 is CASSGRLAGGEEGEQFF. The CDR3 region has the DNA TGTGCCAGCAGCGGGAGACTAGCGGGAGGAGAAGAAGGTGAGCAGTTCTTC. The gene calls are TRBV5-6 and TRBJ2-1; 13 positions match TRBD2. Germline V gene lookup returns CDR1 SGHDT and CDR2 YYEEEE. V was clipped by 4 bases and J by 9 bases; unmatched bases: 13. The CDR3 runs to 17 residues. Full variable domain (outside the CDR3, taken from reference TRBV5-6 and TRBJ2-1): DAGVTQSPTHLIKTRGQQVTLRCSPKSGHDTVSWYQQALGQGPQFIFQYYEEEERQRGNFPDRFSGHQFPNYSSELNVNALLLGDSALYLCASSGRLAGGEEGEQFFGPGTRLTVL.

This clonotype has ten or more counts. CDR3 region: CASSPPSYEQYF. The CDR3 bases are TGTGCCAGCAGCCCGCCCAGCTACGAGCAGTACTTC. The J gene is TRBJ2-7, the V gene TRBV7-2; D remains ambiguous. Germline CDR1 is SGHTA and CDR2 is FQGNSA. There are 12 residues in the CDR3. Trimming removed 5 bases at V and 3 bases at J, with 8 bases between.

This clonotype was counted ten times or more. V gene TRBV9 combines with J gene TRBJ1-3; D gene unclear. The germline CDR1 and CDR2 sequences are SGDLS and YYNGEE. V was trimmed by 0 bases and J by 7 bases, leaving 11 bases between them. The length of the CDR3 is 14 residues. The DNA for the CDR3 is TGTGCCAGCAGCGTAGACCCCTCGGGGAACACCATATATTTT. Translation: CASSVDPSGNTIYF.

The V call is TRBV5-1, the J call TRBJ2-7; weak D call: TRBD1 (6 bases). Between the trimmed V and J ends, which lost 5 bases and 7 bases, there was a span of 22 bases. The CDR3 is made up of 15 amino acids. From germline, CDR1 is SGHRS and CDR2 YFSETQ. The CDR3 here is CASSVSTGRTGEQYF. The CDR3 nucleotides are TGCGCCAGCAGTGTTTCCACAGGGCGGACCGGGGAGCAGTACTTC.

This clonotype has only a few counts. The gene calls are TRBV6-5 and TRBJ1-2; TRBD1 matches 7 bases. This CDR3 is built from 16 residues. The germline V gene has CDR1 MNHEY and CDR2 SVGAGI. The trim removed 10 bases at V and 3 bases at J, leaving 17 bases unmatched. The chain's CDR3 is CATRAGGSGGHYGYTF. CDR3 nucleotide sequence: TGTGCCACTCGAGCCGGCGGATCAGGGGGGCACTATGGCTACACCTTC.

This clonotype was observed many times. The chain carries TRBV6-1 and TRBJ2-3, with D possibly matching TRBD2 (7 bases). Trimming removed 7 bases at V and 8 bases at J, with 16 bases between. This CDR3 comprises 13 residues. Germline CDR1 and CDR2: MNHNS and SASEGT. CDR3 coding DNA: TGTGCCAGCAAGTGGGGGGGCGAGGGTACGCAGTATTTT. Amino acids: CASKWGGEGTQYF.

This clonotype was seen a handful of times. The CDR3 end shows no conserved phenylalanine or tryptophan, and so a read error is likely. V usage is TRBV19 and J usage is TRBJ2-1; D remains unclear. Deletions cut 2 bases from V and 2 bases from J, with 13 bases between. Germline V gives CDR1 LNHDA, CDR2 SQIVND (reference sequence). The CDR3 spans 16 residues. The chain's CDR3 is CASSIWQRDPYNEQFS. CDR3 DNA sequence: TGTGCCAGTAGTATATGGCAGCGAGACCCCTACAATGAGCAGTTCTCC.

This clonotype came up a few times. The rearrangement joins TRBV18 to TRBJ2-3; D gene uncertain. The CDR3 is made up of 15 amino acids. Trimming stripped 3 bases from V and 0 bases from J, with 10 bases between. Germline CDR1 and CDR2: KGHSH and LQKENI. The CDR3 protein is CASSPDPASTDTQYF. As DNA, the CDR3 is TGTGCCAGCTCACCGGACCCAGCTAGCACAGATACGCAGTATTTT.

This clonotype was seen ten or more times. V and J are TRBV29-1 and TRBJ1-3; D unresolved. CDR1 and CDR2 from the germline V gene are SQVTM and ANQGSEA. The CDR3 is 12 amino acids. V was clipped by 4 bases and J by 4 bases, with 8 bases between them. CDR3 in DNA: TGCAGCGTTGTTACCCCAGGAAACACCATATATTTT. This encodes CSVVTPGNTIYF. Complete variable domain (other parts from reference TRBV29-1 and TRBJ1-3): SAVISQKPSRDICQRGTSLTIQCQVDSQVTMMFWYRQQPGQSLTLIATANQGSEATYESGFVIDKFPISRPNLTFSTLTVSNMSPEDSSIYLCSVVTPGNTIYFGEGSWLTVV.